The 7 T cell receptor beta chains reported below all come from one sample, sequenced in a study of cytomegalovirus exposure and HLA in healthy donors. The PCR used 60 Vbeta and 13 Jbeta primers. Data came from immunoSEQ multiplex PCR; TCRdb stores just in-frame clones and leaves some out. This table has tens of thousands of clones, 55% to 70% appearing once. Sequenced sample: PBMCs. The receptors come from a boy between 10 and 17 years old in good health and CMV-seropositive.

V and J are TRBV7-9 and TRBJ2-7; perhaps TRBD2 as D (6 bases). V was shortened by 5 bases and J by 7 bases, with 9 bases between the two germline ends. Germline assignment: CDR1 SEHNR and CDR2 FQNEAQ (reference sequence). The CDR3 is made up of 11 amino acids. The CDR3 sequence: CASSPGGEQYF. CDR3 DNA: TGTGCCAGCAGCCCCGGGGGTGAGCAGTACTTC.

This clone was found a few times. The chain recombines TRBV6-5 with TRBJ2-7; weak D call: TRBD2 (5 bases). The germline V gene encodes CDR1 MNHEY and CDR2 SVGAGI. The CDR3 covers 14 residues. The V and J ends lost 6 bases and 9 bases respectively, with 21 bases between them. The CDR3 protein is CASSLDLDMDSQYF. CDR3 DNA sequence: TGTGCCAGCAGCCTAGACTTGGATATGGACTCGCAGTACTTC.

The table lists this clone with a few counts. The V call is TRBV5-1, the J call TRBJ1-1, with D maybe TRBD1 (5 bases). Germline CDR1 reads SGHRS; CDR2 reads YFSETQ. The CDR3 sequence is 14 residues long. With 2 bases removed from V and 5 bases from J, the gap between germline ends came to 13 bases. CDR3: CASSFQGRVTEAFF. CDR3 in DNA: TGCGCCAGCAGCTTCCAGGGAAGGGTTACTGAAGCTTTCTTT.

This clone was detected only a few times. J is TRBJ2-1 and V is TRBV7-8; tentative D call: TRBD2 (6 bases). Germline lookup yields CDR1 SGHVS and CDR2 FQNEAQ. V was pared by 2 bases and J by 4 bases, with 6 bases between. The CDR3 is 13 residues long. In DNA form, the CDR3 reads TGTGCCAGCAGCTTACGGGGGTACAATGAGCAGTTCTTC. Protein sequence: CASSLRGYNEQFF.

The gene calls are TRBV30 and TRBJ1-4; 9 nucleotides agree with TRBD1. Germline V gives CDR1 GTSNPN, CDR2 SVGIG (reference sequence). The CDR3 is made up of 18 amino acids. V gave up 0 bases and J gave up 4 bases; unmatched junction bases: 12. CDR3 nucleotide sequence: TGTGCCTGGAGTGTTTCCGGACAGGGGAATCGGGTTAATGAAAAACTGTTTTTT. Translation: CAWSVSGQGNRVNEKLFF.

The V gene is TRBV23-1, the J gene TRBJ2-3, with D perhaps matching TRBD2 (6 bases). TRBV23-1 is recorded as an ORF, its role being uncertain. There are 14 residues in the CDR3. Trimming took off 5 bases at V and 1 base at J, with 10 bases between the two ends. The DNA of the CDR3 is TGCGCCAGCAGTAGGGACTCCCGCACAGATACGCAGTATTTT. It specifies CASSRDSRTDTQYF.

This clone was seen a handful of times. The gene calls are TRBV5-6 and TRBJ2-3; the D is unclear. CDR3 length equals 15 residues. Germline V gives CDR1 SGHDT, CDR2 YYEEEE. Trimming cost V 0 bases and J 0 bases, with 8 bases left between them. The DNA for the CDR3 is TGTGCCAGCAGCTTGGGGAGCATTAGCACAGATACGCAGTATTTT. Translated, it gives CASSLGSISTDTQYF. Based on the CDR3 plus reference TRBV5-6 and TRBJ2-3, the full variable domain is DAGVTQSPTHLIKTRGQQVTLRCSPKSGHDTVSWYQQALGQGPQFIFQYYEEEERQRGNFPDRFSGHQFPNYSSELNVNALLLGDSALYLCASSLGSISTDTQYFGPGTRLTVL.